This TCR beta chain was sequenced during a study of T cell responses to AZD1222 COVID-19 vaccine. Assay: immunoSEQ multiplex PCR; the TCRdb copy retains only in-frame clones and omits some. The table shows 75,000 to 95,000 clones, with approximately 89% occurring only once. CDR3 length: 16 amino acids. Per germline, CDR1 LNHDA and CDR2 SQIVND (reference sequence). V lost 0 bases and J lost 5, with 16 bases in between. The V gene is TRBV19, the J gene TRBJ1-1; unclear D gene. This clonotype was sampled from an adult in good health. Sequencing was performed on peripheral blood, taken on day 0 of MenACWY control vaccination. CDR3 DNA: TGTGCCAGTAGTATAGATGGCAGGCAGGTCGGGACTGAAGCTTTCTTT. This translates into CASSIDGRQVGTEAFF.